This T cell receptor beta chain was obtained from a study of a mutant IDH1 vaccine in newly diagnosed glioma. For the study at large: Patients had received radiotherapy, temozolomide, or both previously, most receiving both. Visits V12 and V13 fell at weeks 35 and 47, respectively.

This clone was counted only a few times. Its antigen remains unidentified. Regarding the study as a whole: Seemingly, pseudoprogression had no relation to changes in the top peripheral T cell clonotypes.

Profiled with immunoSEQ multiplex PCR; TCRdb holds only in-frame clones, not every one. Of tens of thousands of clones in the sample, more than 75% were seen once. Time point indicated: week 35, safety follow-up. Alongside topical imiquimod, each dose of vaccine comprised 300 ug of mutant IDH1 20-mer peptide. Newly diagnosed WHO grade 3 or 4 IDH1-mutant, ATRX-lost astrocytomas were identified in the donors. Germline CDR1 reads MGHRA; CDR2 reads YSYEKL. The CDR3 covers 16 residues. The junction had 7 bases not matched to a gene; V was cut back by 5 bases and J by 0 bases. The sequence was collected from a young man with glioma. The chain links TRBV4-1 to TRBJ2-7, with TRBD2 matching 10 bases. This sample comprised PBMCs, obtained from a glioma patient whose treatment included an IDH1 peptide vaccine. The CDR3, as DNA: TGCGCCAGCAGCTTCAGCGGGGGGGAAAACTCCTACGAGCAGTACTTC. Translation gives CASSFSGGENSYEQYF.